The clone carrying this T cell receptor (beta chain) came up many times. The antigen is unknown. J gave up 3 bases and V 8 bases, and 9 bases lay outside the gene matches. Germline V CDR1 and CDR2: MNHEY, SVGEGT. CDR3 size: 14 residues. TCRdb reprocessed the 5' RACE reads with MiXCR, giving one entry per CDR3 protein. This table holds about 130,000 distinct CDR3 sequences, 6% to 8.5% found once. The data originate from a study of CD8 T cells in ankylosing spondylitis. Whole-study findings and limits: The study identified a TCR beta motif of roughly eight highly homologous variants that appeared characteristic of ankylosing spondylitis blood.

The sequence derives from a female donor with ankylosing spondylitis or in good health (not recorded which). The rearrangement joins TRBV6-2 or TRBV6-3 to TRBJ2-7; TRBD1 matches 8 bases. Sequencing used blood, either unsorted or a sorted T cell fraction (not recorded which). The CDR3 nucleotides read TGTGCCAGCCAAAAGGACAGGGCGGGCTACGAGCAGTACTTC. It codes for CASQKDRAGYEQYF.